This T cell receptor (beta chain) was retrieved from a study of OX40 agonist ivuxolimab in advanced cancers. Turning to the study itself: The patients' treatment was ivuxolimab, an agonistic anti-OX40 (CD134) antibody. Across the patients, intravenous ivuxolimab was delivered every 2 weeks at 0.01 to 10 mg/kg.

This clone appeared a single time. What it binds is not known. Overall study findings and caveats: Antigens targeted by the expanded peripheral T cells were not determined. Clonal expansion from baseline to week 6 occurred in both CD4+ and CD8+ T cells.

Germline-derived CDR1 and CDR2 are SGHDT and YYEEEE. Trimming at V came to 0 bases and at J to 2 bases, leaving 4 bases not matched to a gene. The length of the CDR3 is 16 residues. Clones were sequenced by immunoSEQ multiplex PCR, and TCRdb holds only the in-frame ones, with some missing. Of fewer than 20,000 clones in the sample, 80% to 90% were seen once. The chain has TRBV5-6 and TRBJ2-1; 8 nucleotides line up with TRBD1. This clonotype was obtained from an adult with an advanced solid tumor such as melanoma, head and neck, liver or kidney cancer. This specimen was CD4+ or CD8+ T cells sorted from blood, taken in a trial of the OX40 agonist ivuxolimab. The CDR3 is CASSLVVGQAYNEQFF. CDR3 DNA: TGTGCCAGCAGCTTGGTTGTGGGACAGGCCTACAATGAGCAGTTCTTC. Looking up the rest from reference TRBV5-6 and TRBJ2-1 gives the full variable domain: DAGVTQSPTHLIKTRGQQVTLRCSPKSGHDTVSWYQQALGQGPQFIFQYYEEEERQRGNFPDRFSGHQFPNYSSELNVNALLLGDSALYLCASSLVVGQAYNEQFFGPGTRLTVL.